Listed below are T cell receptor beta chains from one sample, sequenced in a study of control samples from healthy donors and cancer patients. Generated by immunoSEQ multiplex PCR, the TCRdb table keeps only in-frame clones and is missing some. This sample has 85,000 to 100,000 clones, with approximately 95% found just once. Sample: blood. These receptor sequences come from a man aged 18 to 30 in good health. Both conserved end residues are part of each CDR3. A D gene is named only where the DNA matches it firmly. The size of a clone is reported for some rows only, either as once, few or many, or as a class for expanded clones.

TRBD2	TRBV5-4	TRBJ2-1	NA	TGTGCCAGCAACCCGGGACTAGCGGGCTCCAATGAGCAGTTCTTC	CASNPGLAGSNEQFF
NA	TRBV6-5	TRBJ2-6	NA	TGTGCCAGCAGAGGCACAGGGGCCAACGTCCTGACTTTC	CASRGTGANVLTF
NA	TRBV7-2	TRBJ2-3	NA	TGTGCCAGCAGCCCAAGCCGGGGCACAGATACGCAGTATTTT	CASSPSRGTDTQYF
NA	TRBV10-2	TRBJ2-5	NA	TGCGCCAGCAGGACAAGCCTACCCCACCAAGAGACCCAGTACTTC	CASRTSLPHQETQYF
NA	TRBV28	TRBJ1-1	NA	TGTGCCAGCAGTACCCGGGACCCCAACACTGAAGCTTTCTTT	CASSTRDPNTEAFF
TRBD1	TRBV27	TRBJ1-2	NA	TGTGCCAGCAGTCCCAGGGGGACAGCGTATGGCTACACCTTC	CASSPRGTAYGYTF
NA	TRBV27	TRBJ1-2	NA	TGTGCCAGCAAACCTAAAGGGGACGTAAACTATGGCTACACCTTC	CASKPKGDVNYGYTF
NA	TRBV6-6	TRBJ1-1	NA	TGTGCCAGCACCCGGGGTATTCGGACTGAAGCTTTCTTT	CASTRGIRTEAFF
NA	TRBV12-3/TRBV12-4	TRBJ1-1	NA	TGTGCCAGCAGTGTGGAGGGAGGGCTTGGAGCTTTCTTT	CASSVEGGLGAFF
NA	TRBV5-4	TRBJ1-2	NA	TGTGCCAGCAGCGGCGCTACGATGAACTATGGCTACACCTTC	CASSGATMNYGYTF
NA	TRBV28	TRBJ1-5	NA	TGTGCCAGCCGTTCACCCGGGACCGGGGATCAGCCCCAGCATTTT	CASRSPGTGDQPQHF
NA	TRBV4-2	TRBJ2-7	NA	TGTGCCAGCAGCACACAGGGTTCCCTGTACGAGCAGTACTTC	CASSTQGSLYEQYF
NA	TRBV19	TRBJ2-7	NA	TGTGCCAGTAGTAGGGGAACAGGGAGCTCCTACGAGCAGTACTTC	CASSRGTGSSYEQYF
NA	TRBV2	TRBJ1-2	NA	TGTGCCAGCAGTGAACAGGGTAGGAATGGCTACACCTTC	CASSEQGRNGYTF
TRBD1	TRBV27	TRBJ1-2	NA	TGTGCCAGCGCCCTTTATTCGGGACAGGTTGATGGCTACACCTTC	CASALYSGQVDGYTF
NA	TRBV2	TRBJ1-5	NA	TGTGCCAGCAGTGAATTTGGGGAATTAAGCAATCAGCCCCAGCATTTT	CASSEFGELSNQPQHF
TRBD1	TRBV7-9	TRBJ1-1	NA	TGTGCCAGCAGCAGCCCAGGGGGAGACTACACTGAAGCTTTCTTT	CASSSPGGDYTEAFF
NA	TRBV14	TRBJ2-1	NA	TGTGCCAGCAATAGGGGTGGGTGGAATGAGCAGTTCTTC	CASNRGGWNEQFF
NA	TRBV3-1/TRBV3-2	TRBJ2-1	NA	TGTGCCAGCAGCTTGCGACTCGCCGAGCAGTTCTTC	CASSLRLAEQFF
TRBD2	TRBV9	TRBJ2-1	once	TGTGCCAGCAGCGTAGAGGCTAGCGGAACCTACAATGAGCAGTTCTTC	CASSVEASGTYNEQFF
NA	TRBV9	TRBJ2-1	NA	TGTGCCAGCAGCGTAAGGTTCGGGGGCGAGCAGTTCTTC	CASSVRFGGEQFF
TRBD2	TRBV6-5	TRBJ2-4	once	TGTGCCAGCAGCGGGACTAGCGGGGGGGTAAACATTCAGTACTTC	CASSGTSGGVNIQYF
NA	TRBV2	TRBJ1-1	NA	TGTGCCAGTGGGTGGGTGCTAGCTGAAGCTTTCTTT	CASGWVLAEAFF
NA	TRBV28	TRBJ1-1	NA	TGTGCCAGCAGTGAACCGGGCGGCACTGAAGCTTTCTTT	CASSEPGGTEAFF
NA	TRBV12-3/TRBV12-4	TRBJ1-5	NA	TGTGCCAGCAGTTTAGGGGGCGGGGGGCCCCAGCATTTT	CASSLGGGGPQHF
NA	TRBV21-1	TRBJ1-6	NA	TGTGCCAGCAGCACCCGGACATTCGACTCCTATAATTCACCCCTCCACTTT	CASSTRTFDSYNSPLHF
NA	TRBV3-1/TRBV3-2	TRBJ2-2	NA	TGTGCCAGCAGCCTCCCCCGGGGGGCAGGCACCGGGGAGCTGTTTTTT	CASSLPRGAGTGELFF
TRBD2	TRBV5-1	TRBJ2-7	NA	TGCGCCACCCGACTAGCGGGAGATAGTGAGCAGTACTTC	CATRLAGDSEQYF
TRBD1	TRBV7-9	TRBJ2-3	NA	TGTGCCAGCAGCCGACAGGGGACCCTCACAGATACGCAGTATTTT	CASSRQGTLTDTQYF
NA	TRBV7-2	TRBJ1-2	NA	TGTGCCAGCAGACGAACCGACACCGGGTTCTATGGCTACACCTTC	CASRRTDTGFYGYTF
NA	TRBV5-4	TRBJ2-1	NA	TGTGCCAGCAGGATGTTTGGGTCCTACAATGAGCAGTTCTTC	CASRMFGSYNEQFF
TRBD2	TRBV9	TRBJ2-1	NA	TGTGCCAGCAGCGTAACCGGGACTAGCGGGAGCGTGTCCTACAATGAGCAGTTCTTC	CASSVTGTSGSVSYNEQFF
TRBD1	TRBV2	TRBJ1-5	NA	TGTGCCAGCAGTGAAGGGACAGGGAGTCAGCCCCAGCATTTT	CASSEGTGSQPQHF
NA	TRBV7-3	TRBJ2-1	NA	TGTGCCAGCAGCTTAACGTACGGGGGCAATGAGCAGTTCTTC	CASSLTYGGNEQFF
TRBD1	TRBV11-3	TRBJ2-5	NA	TGTGCCAGCAGCGCACGGACAGGGGAGGAGACCCAGTACTTC	CASSARTGEETQYF
TRBD2	TRBV19	TRBJ2-3	NA	TGTGCCAGTAGTCGACGAGCGGGAGGAGGAGATACGCAGTATTTT	CASSRRAGGGDTQYF
NA	TRBV19	TRBJ1-4	NA	TGTGCCAGTAGTCCCCAGGTGGCAGCAACTAATGAAAAACTGTTTTTT	CASSPQVAATNEKLFF
NA	TRBV4-2	TRBJ2-7	once	TGTGCCAGCAGCCAGGCGGGACGGGGATACGAGCAGTACTTC	CASSQAGRGYEQYF
NA	TRBV7-9	TRBJ1-1	NA	TGTGCCAGCAGCTCCGACAAACCGAACACTGAAGCTTTCTTT	CASSSDKPNTEAFF
TRBD1	TRBV9	TRBJ1-3	NA	TGTGCCAGCAGCGTAGCCCCCCGACAGGGCCGGTTAAACACCATATATTTT	CASSVAPRQGRLNTIYF
NA	TRBV11-1	TRBJ2-7	NA	TGTGCCAGCAGCTTAGTGGAGTCCTACGAGCAGTACTTC	CASSLVESYEQYF
NA	TRBV6-1	TRBJ1-1	NA	TGTGCCAGCAGTGAATTCAGGGAGGGGGGCACTGAAGCTTTCTTT	CASSEFREGGTEAFF
TRBD1	TRBV7-2	TRBJ2-2	NA	TGTGCCAGCGGAAAATTGGGTGGGACAGGGATCACCGGGGAGCTGTTTTTT	CASGKLGGTGITGELFF
NA	TRBV2	TRBJ2-7	NA	TGTGCCAGCAGTGAGTCCAGCCCCAAATCCTACGAGCAGTACTTC	CASSESSPKSYEQYF
NA	TRBV7-8	TRBJ2-7	NA	TGTGCCAGCAGCTTAAGAGTAACAGGACCCTACGAGCAGTACTTC	CASSLRVTGPYEQYF
NA	TRBV5-4	TRBJ2-2	NA	TGTGCCAGCAGCTTGACGGGCACCGGGGAGCTGTTTTTT	CASSLTGTGELFF
TRBD1	TRBV6-5	TRBJ2-2	NA	TGTGCCAGCAGTTTCACCGACAGGGTAAACACCGGGGAGCTGTTTTTT	CASSFTDRVNTGELFF
TRBD2	TRBV5-1	TRBJ2-1	NA	TGCGCCAGCAGCCCGGAGGGACTAGCCAATGAGCAGTTCTTC	CASSPEGLANEQFF
TRBD1	TRBV7-8	TRBJ1-5	NA	TGTGCCAGCAGCTTATTAGGACAGGGGGCAACTCAGCCCCAGCATTTT	CASSLLGQGATQPQHF
NA	TRBV7-8	TRBJ2-1	NA	TGTGCCAGCAGCCTTTTATTGACAGGTTCCAATGAGCAGTTCTTC	CASSLLLTGSNEQFF
TRBD1	TRBV12-3/TRBV12-4	TRBJ1-5	NA	TGTGCCAGCACCCTAACAGGGGGTCAGCCCCAGCATTTT	CASTLTGGQPQHF